A single sample is the source of the 30 T cell receptor beta chains below, sequenced in a study of T-cell reconstitution after alpha-beta-depleted transplantation in children. Library preparation (for TCRbeta) was performed with unique molecular identifiers. TCRdb processed the PCR reads anew with MiXCR; each CDR3 protein has one entry. The profile shows about 580,000 distinct CDR3 sequences, approximately 22% of them singletons. This specimen consisted of PBMCs, mostly from graft donor cells, obtained 360 days after TCRalphabeta/CD19-depleted stem cell transplant. These receptors originate from a boy under two years old who had a stem cell transplant for acute myeloid leukemia, so the T cells may come from the graft donor.

The sample holds many counts of this clonotype. This chain joins TRBV15 and TRBJ1-5, with D unclear. Germline V gene sequence: CDR1 LNHNV, CDR2 YYDKDF (reference sequence). Trimming shortened V by 1 base and J by 0 bases, and 13 bases separated the two germline ends. The CDR3 contains 17 residues. CDR3 bases: TGTGCCACCAGCAGAGCTCCTGTCAGTCATAGCAATCAGCCCCAGCATTTT. Translated: CATSRAPVSHSNQPQHF.

The chain has TRBV28 and TRBJ2-5; 7 bases match TRBD1. There are 16 residues in the CDR3. The germline V gene has CDR1 MDHEN and CDR2 SYDVKM. V shed 2 bases and J 1 base; nucleotides not matched to a gene: 7. In nucleotides, the CDR3 is TGTGCCAGCAGTTTAAGCCTAGGGGGCCCCCAAGAGACCCAGTACTTC. As protein: CASSLSLGGPQETQYF.

V usage is TRBV11-2 and J usage is TRBJ2-2; 7 bases line up with TRBD1. CDR1 and CDR2 (germline): SGHAT, FQNNGV. CDR3 length: 16 amino acids. V gave up 4 bases and J gave up 3 bases; unmatched junction bases: 8. Written as DNA, the CDR3 is TGTGCCAGCAGCTCTGTTAGGGGGCCATACACCGGGGAGCTGTTTTTT. This encodes CASSSVRGPYTGELFF. The full variable domain, in which reference TRBV11-2 and TRBJ2-2 provide the parts outside the CDR3, is EAGVAQSPRYKIIEKRQSVAFWCNPISGHATLYWYQQILGQGPKLLIQFQNNGVVDDSQLPKDRFSAERLKGVDSTLKIQPAKLEDSAVYLCASSSVRGPYTGELFFGEGSRLTVL.

This chain joins TRBV20-1 and TRBJ1-2; 7 nucleotides match TRBD1. CDR1 and CDR2 (germline): DFQATT, SNEGSKA (reference sequence). The CDR3 has 15 amino acids. V shed 2 bases and J 0 bases; nucleotides not matched to a gene: 6. The CDR3 DNA sequence: TGCAGTGCTAGACGTACAGGGACAGCTAACTATGGCTACACCTTC. Residues: CSARRTGTANYGYTF.

The rearrangement links TRBV20-1 to TRBJ1-1; D is unclear. This CDR3 comprises 10 residues. The germline gives CDR1 DFQATT, CDR2 SNEGSKA (reference sequence). V shed 5 bases and J shed 11 bases, with 12 bases lying between them. CDR3 loop: CSAPWEEAFF. The CDR3 coding sequence is TGCAGTGCTCCGTGGGAGGAGGCTTTCTTT.

Many counts were recorded for this clonotype. The chain joins TRBV7-2 to TRBJ1-1; 9 nucleotides agree with TRBD1. Germline-derived CDR1 and CDR2 are SGHTA and FQGNSA. Germline trimming cut 4 bases from V and 3 bases from J; bases unmatched to any gene: 6. CDR3 length: 15 amino acids. DNA for the CDR3: TGTGCCAGCAGCTCGATGCGGACAGGGGACACTGAAGCTTTCTTT. Translated, it gives CASSSMRTGDTEAFF. The full variable domain, with the rest looked up from reference TRBV7-2 and TRBJ1-1, is GAGVSQSPSNKVTEKGKDVELRCDPISGHTALYWYRQSLGQGLEFLIYFQGNSAPDKSGLPSDRFSAERTGGSVSTLTIQRTQQEDSAVYLCASSSMRTGDTEAFFGQGTRLTVV.

This clonotype occurred once. The chain has TRBV6-2 or TRBV6-3 and TRBJ2-4, with D perhaps matching TRBD2 (6 bases). Germline values: CDR1 MNHEY, CDR2 SVGEGT. V gave up 2 bases and J gave up 8 bases, with 10 bases separating them. This CDR3 has 13 residues. CDR3 DNA sequence: TGTGCCAGCAGTTACGGAGGGGCAGACATTCAGTACTTC. Translated: CASSYGGADIQYF.

There are a few counts of this clonotype. The chain links TRBV20-1 to TRBJ2-3; tentatively, D is TRBD2 (7 bases). CDR3 length equals 14 residues. The V end lost 6 bases, the J end lost 6 bases, and 19 bases lay between the germline ends. Germline assignment: CDR1 DFQATT and CDR2 SNEGSKA (reference sequence). CDR3 sequence: CSAPPGGPSDTQYF. Written as DNA, the CDR3 is TGCAGTGCCCCCCCGGGGGGCCCTTCCGATACGCAGTATTTT.

This clonotype was found many times. V is TRBV7-9 and J is TRBJ2-7; 7 positions match TRBD1. The ends lost 4 bases at V and 4 bases at J; junction bases unmatched: 10. The CDR3 covers 15 residues. Germline assignment: CDR1 SEHNR and CDR2 FQNEAQ (reference sequence). CDR3 DNA: TGTGCCAGCAGCTCCTTCGGGGACAGCCCTTACGAGCAGTACTTC. It yields the protein CASSSFGDSPYEQYF. The full variable domain, with the rest looked up from reference TRBV7-9 and TRBJ2-7, is DTGVSQNPRHKITKRGQNVTFRCDPISEHNRLYWYRQTLGQGPEFLTYFQNEAQLEKSRLLSDRFSAERPKGSFSTLEIQRTEQGDSAMYLCASSSFGDSPYEQYFGPGTRLTVT.

This clonotype was picked up many times. The chain is built from TRBV20-1 and TRBJ2-7; possible D gene TRBD2, 6 bases. Germline V gene data show CDR1 as DFQATT and CDR2 as SNEGSKA (reference sequence). The CDR3 has 14 amino acids. Trimming cost V 3 bases and J 0 bases, with 12 bases left between them. CDR3 protein: CSASSLAFSYEQYV. DNA for the CDR3: TGCAGTGCTAGTAGTCTAGCGTTCTCCTACGAGCAGTACGTC.

J is TRBJ2-7 and V is TRBV20-1; 8 bases are shared with TRBD1. The CDR3 extends over 15 amino acids. Trimming took 6 bases from V and 7 from J; bases not matched to a gene: 17. Germline lookup yields CDR1 DFQATT and CDR2 SNEGSKA (reference sequence). CDR3 residues: CSANPPTGEPREQYF. DNA for the CDR3: TGCAGTGCAAACCCCCCGACAGGGGAACCTAGGGAGCAGTACTTC.

About this clonotype itself: A read error may explain this, as a much larger clone is one base away. The CDR3 does not close with the conserved phenylalanine or tryptophan, likely indicating a read error. The V and J genes are TRBV20-1 and TRBJ1-4; D is uncertain. CDR3 length: 12 residues. The V and J ends lost 1 base and 8 bases respectively, with 8 bases between them. Germline assignment: CDR1 DFQATT and CDR2 SNEGSKA (reference sequence). The CDR3 nucleotides read TGCAGTGCTAGAGGGACCCGGGAAAAACTGTTTTGT. Its translation is CSARGTREKLFC.

V is TRBV6-5 and J is TRBJ1-3, with D possibly TRBD1 on 5 matching bases. This CDR3 comprises 14 residues. Trimming removed 1 base from V and 4 bases from J, with 8 bases in between. CDR1 is MNHEY, CDR2 SVGAGI, per germline. The CDR3 here is CASSYWGVGNTIYF. The CDR3 region has the DNA TGTGCCAGCAGTTACTGGGGCGTAGGAAACACCATATATTTT.

The chain employs TRBV18 and TRBJ1-6; D remains unclear. The CDR3 consists of 14 residues. Germline CDR1 reads KGHSH; CDR2 reads LQKENI. Trimming pared 3 bases from V and 3 bases from J, leaving 6 bases between. CDR3 residues: CASSPGRYNSPLHF. DNA of the CDR3: TGTGCCAGCTCACCGGGCCGCTATAATTCACCCCTCCACTTT.

This clonotype was counted at least ten times. The chain joins TRBV12-3 or TRBV12-4 to TRBJ2-1, with D possibly matching TRBD2 (6 bases). V was trimmed by 8 bases and J by 5 bases, leaving 28 bases between them. CDR3 size: 18 residues. Here the CDR3 reads CASRPGEVWDFVDNEQFF. DNA for the CDR3: TGTGCCAGCCGCCCCGGGGAGGTGTGGGACTTCGTTGACAATGAGCAGTTCTTC.

This clonotype was seen repeatedly, ten times or more. V is TRBV6-5 and J is TRBJ1-2; TRBD1 aligns across 7 bases. The germline gives CDR1 MNHEY, CDR2 SVGAGI. With 2 bases clipped from V and 2 bases from J, the junction kept 5 bases outside the gene matches. The CDR3 is made up of 15 amino acids. The CDR3 loop reads CASSYVTGMNYGYTF. The CDR3 DNA follows: TGTGCCAGCAGTTACGTGACAGGGATGAACTATGGCTACACCTTC.

This clonotype was picked up many times. The CDR3 region has the DNA TGCAGTGCCATGCTCGGGACTGGGGTTACGGATGAGCAGTTCTTC. Its protein product is CSAMLGTGVTDEQFF. The chain combines TRBV20-1 with TRBJ2-1, with a tentative D call TRBD2 (6 bases). This CDR3 spans 15 amino acids. V shed 6 bases and J shed 8 bases, with 23 bases lying between them. CDR1 is DFQATT and CDR2 is SNEGSKA in the germline V gene (reference sequence).

The rearrangement joins TRBV11-2 to TRBJ2-7; the match to TRBD1 covers 10 bases. Per germline, CDR1 SGHAT and CDR2 FQNNGV. The V gene end was trimmed by 5 bases and the J gene end by 6 bases; junction bases not matched to a gene: 4. This CDR3 spans 13 amino acids. The CDR3 spells CASSPGQGSEQYV. The CDR3 DNA follows: TGTGCCAGCAGCCCGGGACAGGGGAGCGAGCAGTACGTC.

The chain links TRBV5-5 to TRBJ2-7; no clear D gene. V was cut by 3 bases and J by 3 bases, with 10 bases left in between. Germline values: CDR1 SGHKS, CDR2 YYEKEE (reference sequence). The CDR3 is made up of 13 amino acids. The CDR3 here is CASSSLWHYEQYV. CDR3 sequence (DNA): TGTGCCAGCAGCTCTCTCTGGCACTACGAGCAGTACGTC.

J is TRBJ2-3 and V is TRBV27, with 9 bases matching TRBD1. V lost 6 bases, J lost 3 bases, and 7 bases stayed unmatched. The CDR3 length is 15 residues. The V gene's germline CDR1 is MNHEY and CDR2 SMNVEV (reference sequence). CDR3 amino acids: CASSLRDRETDTQYF. The CDR3 nucleotides read TGTGCCAGCAGCCTCCGGGACAGGGAGACAGATACGCAGTATTTT.

This clonotype was recorded a few times. V usage is TRBV12-3 or TRBV12-4 and J usage is TRBJ2-3; TRBD1 agrees at 12 bases. J lost 2 bases, V lost 5 bases, and 8 bases had no gene match. This CDR3 contains 17 residues. DNA of the CDR3: TGTGCCAGCAGTGAATGGGACAGGGGGCGCCTCACAGATACGCAGTATTTT. Translated, it gives CASSEWDRGRLTDTQYF.

The gene calls are TRBV20-1 and TRBJ2-3; D ambiguous. V was shortened by 6 bases and J by 1 base, with 8 bases between the two germline ends. CDR3 length: 12 residues. CDR1 is DFQATT and CDR2 is SNEGSKA in the germline V gene (reference sequence). CDR3 sequence reads: CSALGRTDTQYF. CDR3 in DNA: TGCAGTGCCCTAGGACGCACAGATACGCAGTATTTT.

This clonotype was seen repeatedly, ten times or more. V usage is TRBV20-1 and J usage is TRBJ1-1; possibly TRBD1 for D (5 bases). Trimming cost V 3 bases and J 5 bases, with 13 bases left between them. CDR1 and CDR2 from the germline V gene are DFQATT and SNEGSKA (reference sequence). The CDR3 length is 13 residues. This CDR3 is CSASSREGTEAFF. CDR3 nucleotides: TGCAGTGCTAGTTCCAGGGAAGGGACTGAAGCTTTCTTT.

This clonotype was counted ten times or more. This sequence joins TRBV7-2 and TRBJ2-6; D gene uncertain. Germline V gene data show CDR1 as SGHTA and CDR2 as FQGNSA. Trimming stripped 4 bases from V and 1 base from J, with 2 bases between. The CDR3 runs to 13 residues. The CDR3 loop is CASSSSGANVLTF. The CDR3 coding sequence is TGTGCCAGCAGCTCATCTGGGGCCAACGTCCTGACTTTC. Drawing the rest from reference TRBV7-2 and TRBJ2-6, the complete variable domain is GAGVSQSPSNKVTEKGKDVELRCDPISGHTALYWYRQSLGQGLEFLIYFQGNSAPDKSGLPSDRFSAERTGGSVSTLTIQRTQQEDSAVYLCASSSSGANVLTFGAGSRLTVL.

This clonotype has only a few counts. The chain uses TRBV20-1 and TRBJ2-1; either TRBD1 or TRBD2 may supply D (5 bases each). The CDR3 has 12 amino acids. The V gene's germline CDR1 is DFQATT and CDR2 SNEGSKA (reference sequence). V gave up 8 bases and J gave up 2 bases, with 10 bases separating them. The CDR3 DNA is TGCAGTCTTGAGGGGCCCTACAATGAGCAGTTCTTC. Protein: CSLEGPYNEQFF.

The chain links TRBV20-1 to TRBJ1-4, with a tentative D call TRBD1 (6 bases). Trimming took 7 bases from V and 8 from J, leaving 14 bases between them. This CDR3 region has 12 residues. Germline CDR1 is DFQATT and CDR2 is SNEGSKA (reference sequence). The CDR3 sequence: CSVKQGWEKLFF. Written as DNA, the CDR3 is TGCAGTGTCAAACAGGGCTGGGAAAAACTGTTTTTT.

V is TRBV6-2 or TRBV6-3 and J is TRBJ1-1, with D possibly matching TRBD1 (6 bases). Germline CDR1 MNHEY, CDR2 SVGEGT. Trimming shortened V by 5 bases and J by 3 bases, and 13 bases separated the two germline ends. CDR3 length: 14 amino acids. CDR3 protein: CASSLQGLYTEAFF. The CDR3, as DNA: TGTGCCAGCAGTCTCCAGGGGTTGTACACTGAAGCTTTCTTT.

This clonotype was seen once. The genes are TRBV6-2 or TRBV6-3 and TRBJ2-1; unclear D gene. Germline V gene sequence: CDR1 MNHEY, CDR2 SVGEGT. The CDR3 extends over 13 amino acids. The V and J ends lost 7 bases and 9 bases respectively, with 16 bases between them. The CDR3 reads CASNQSGSTEQFF. CDR3 DNA: TGTGCCAGCAACCAGTCTGGTTCGACTGAGCAGTTCTTC.

This clonotype has a handful of counts. V and J are TRBV24-1 and TRBJ1-5; 10 positions match TRBD1. The CDR3 is 16 residues long. V was pared by 4 bases and J by 4 bases, with 6 bases of the junction left unmatched. Germline V lookup: CDR1 KGHDR, CDR2 SFDVKD. The CDR3 sequence: CATSEDRGPSNQPQHF. CDR3 DNA: TGTGCCACCAGTGAAGACAGGGGGCCTTCAAATCAGCCCCAGCATTTT.

This clonotype has a handful of counts. The chain is built from TRBV5-1 and TRBJ1-2; no firm D call. This CDR3 region has 13 residues. Germline CDR1 is SGHRS and CDR2 is YFSETQ. Trimming cost V 2 bases and J 7 bases, with 12 bases left between them. The CDR3 bases are TGCGCCAGCAGCTTCTCGGGGATCTCTGGCTACACCTTC. This gives the protein CASSFSGISGYTF. The full variable domain, its missing parts supplied by reference TRBV5-1 and TRBJ1-2, is KAGVTQTPRYLIKTRGQQVTLSCSPISGHRSVSWYQQTPGQGLQFLFEYFSETQRNKGNFPGRFSGRQFSNSRSEMNVSTLELGDSALYLCASSFSGISGYTFGSGTRLTVV.